The 10 T cell receptor beta chains presented below share a single source sample, sequenced in a study of blood T cells in healthy people across ages. Combining a sample-barcoded 5' primer with a J-beta primer mix, a second PCR ran for roughly 6 to 12 cycles. From the 5' RACE reads, TCRdb called clonotypes with MiXCR, one entry per CDR3 protein. The sample has 800,000 to 950,000 distinct CDR3 sequences; roughly 29% are singletons. These data were also filed under a second study, of T cells of mothers and their children.

Sequencing was performed on blood. These receptors came from a woman aged 35 to 49 in good health.

This clonotype was found a few times. The rearrangement links TRBV11-2 to TRBJ2-5; D ambiguous. This CDR3 region has 12 residues. V lost 6 bases and J lost 5, with 10 bases in between. Germline-derived CDR1 and CDR2 are SGHAT and FQNNGV. CDR3 loop: CASRLGYETQYF. The CDR3 nucleotides are TGTGCCAGCAGGCTCGGGTACGAGACCCAGTACTTC.

On this clonotype: One base away lies a much larger clone, so this may be a sequencing read error. The chain is built from TRBV20-1 and TRBJ2-5; unclear D gene. The J call is in doubt because the DNA end fits TRBJ2-7 better. CDR3 length: 13 amino acids. Germline V gives CDR1 DFQATT, CDR2 SNEGSKA (reference sequence). CDR3 sequence: CNARSGGTYEQYF. CDR3 in DNA: TGCAATGCTAGATCTGGTGGGACCTACGAGCAGTACTTC.

This clonotype was counted only a few times. This rearrangement joins TRBV14 to TRBJ2-5; D may be TRBD1 (6 bases). The DNA end favors TRBJ2-7, so the J call may be wrong. The CDR3 is made up of 16 amino acids. From germline, CDR1 is SGHDN and CDR2 FVKESK. CDR3: CASSQGITGHHYEQYF. CDR3 nucleotides: TGTGCCAGCAGCCAAGGCATTACGGGACACCATTACGAGCAGTACTTC.

Points on this clonotype: A read error may be the cause here, since a much bigger clone is one base away. The chain is built from TRBV9 and TRBJ2-7, with D possibly being TRBD2 (6 bases). Germline CDR1 is SGDLS and CDR2 is YYNGEE. The CDR3 runs to 15 residues. The ends were cut back, 4 bases at V and 2 bases at J, with 16 bases in the middle. This CDR3 reads CASSTTGSSPYEQYF. CDR3 coding DNA: TGTGCCAGCAGCACCACCGGGAGCAGCCCCTACGAGCAGTACTTC.

This clonotype was counted between two and nine times. V usage is TRBV14 and J usage is TRBJ2-3, with D unresolved. The CDR3 is 12 amino acids. With 0 bases removed from V and 7 bases from J, the gap between germline ends came to 5 bases. Germline CDR1 and CDR2: SGHDN and FVKESK. In DNA form, the CDR3 reads TGTGCCAGCAGCCAAGACAGGCATACGCAGTATTTT. It specifies CASSQDRHTQYF.

The V call is TRBV12-3 or TRBV12-4, the J call TRBJ2-1; TRBD1 agrees at 7 bases. V shed 7 bases, J shed 2 bases, and the junction held 5 bases outside the gene matches. The CDR3 is 14 amino acids. In DNA form, the CDR3 reads TGTGCCAGCAACGAGCAGGGGGCCTACAATGAGCAGTTCTTC. It specifies CASNEQGAYNEQFF.

The genes are TRBV7-2 and TRBJ2-1, with 14 nucleotides matching TRBD2. The CDR3 is 17 residues long. Losses at the gene ends were 5 bases for V and 4 bases for J; bases not matched to a gene: 7. CDR1 is SGHTA and CDR2 is FQGNSA in the germline V gene. As DNA, the CDR3 is TGTGCCAGCAGCCCGGGGACTAGCGGGGGTAAATACAATGAGCAGTTCTTC. Translation: CASSPGTSGGKYNEQFF.

This clonotype was counted a few times. The chain recombines TRBV4-1 with TRBJ1-2, with D unclear. Trimming left V 0 bases short and J 3 bases short, with 8 bases between. In germline, CDR1 is MGHRA, CDR2 YSYEKL. CDR3 size: 14 residues. The CDR3 reads CASSQDGAYYGYTF. CDR3 nucleotide sequence: TGCGCCAGCAGCCAAGATGGCGCCTACTATGGCTACACCTTC.

This clonotype came up many times. The chain employs TRBV12-3 or TRBV12-4 and TRBJ2-5, with 9 nucleotides matching TRBD1. Unmatched junction bases numbered 11, after V lost 4 bases and J lost 5 bases. There are 16 residues in the CDR3. CDR3 in DNA: TGTGCCAGCAGTTCTGGGACAGGGAAATTGGGGGAGACCCAGTACTTC. This codes for CASSSGTGKLGETQYF.

This clonotype came up a few times. The chain recombines TRBV25-1 with TRBJ2-3, with 14 bases identical to TRBD2. Unmatched junction bases numbered 6, after V lost 4 bases and J lost 3 bases. The CDR3 has 17 residues. Per the germline V gene, CDR1 is MGHDK and CDR2 is SYGVNS. The DNA of the CDR3 is TGTGCCAGCAGTGGACTAGCGGGGGGGCTAAGGACAGATACGCAGTATTTT. Its translation is CASSGLAGGLRTDTQYF.